This T cell receptor beta chain emerged from a study of prognosis after radiotherapy for stage I lung cancer. About the research overall: Newly diagnosed primary stage I lung tumors occurred in some 14 patients, and oligometastatic NSCLC after surgical resection of the primary tumor occurred in five or six.

There are many counts of this clonotype. Its specificity is not known. Starting from genomic DNA, TCR beta CDR3 was amplified through two-round multiplex PCR. Round one of PCR was performed, and it used primers specific to each TRBV and TRBJ gene. Universal primers were used in the second PCR round. TCRdb reprocessed the multiplex PCR reads via MiXCR and lists one record per CDR3 protein. The data contain over 45,000 distinct CDR3 sequences, more than 25% of them singletons. CDR1 and CDR2 from the germline V gene are MNHNS and SASEGT. CDR3 size: 14 residues. Trimming cost V 8 bases and J 4 bases, with 18 bases left between them. There were around 6 milliliters of peripheral blood drawn at each of two time points. General study points: Medians of roughly 10,000 versus 7,000 showed unique TCR clone counts falling after stereotactic body radiation therapy.

This TCR came from a donor over 45 with non-small cell lung cancer. The sequencing used PBMCs, collected before or after stereotactic body radiation therapy (not recorded which). The rearrangement uses TRBV6-1 and TRBJ2-7; D possibly uses TRBD1 or TRBD2 (6 bases each). This chain's CDR3 is CASHSGDKSYEQYF. The CDR3, as DNA: TGTGCCAGCCATTCGGGGGACAAATCATACGAGCAGTACTTC.